This T cell receptor beta chain was recorded in a study of CD8+ T cells in alopecia areata. At the level of the study: Those treated were given oral tofacitinib at 5 to 10 mg twice daily. Whole-study results and caveats: Scalp clonality, along with expanded CD8+ clones among the top 100, was significantly decreased by tofacitinib.

Turning to this clone: Its target is not known.

TCR sequencing used cDNA made by reverse transcription of extracted RNA. The assay was immunoSEQ multiplex PCR, and TCRdb's table has in-frame clones only and misses some. The sample lists about 5,400 clones; roughly two thirds were seen once. Noted treatment: oral pan-JAK inhibitor, 5-10 mg twice daily. Collected material from alopecia areata patients comprised lesional scalp punch biopsies and peripheral blood. Here the sequenced sample was skin, taken at week 24, from a patient treated with tofacitinib. This receptor was taken from a human donor with alopecia areata.

The CDR3 DNA reads TGCGCCAGCAAAGCACCTCGTTACAGGGGAGAGTGGAACACTGAAGCTTTCTTT. Amino acids: CASKAPRYRGEWNTEAFF. V is TRBV4-3 and J is TRBJ1-1, with 7 bases identical to TRBD1. J was trimmed by 1 base and V by 7 bases; bases with no gene match: 18. This CDR3 comprises 18 residues. Per germline, CDR1 LGHNA and CDR2 YSLEER.